This T cell receptor beta chain came from a study of T-cell memory formation after mild COVID-19. Background on the study: Among the donors, TCR clusters were largely specific to each donor.

This clonotype came up a few times. Antigen: not known. Findings and limits, study-wide: Shrinking CD4+ clones resided mostly in CM and EM, and CD8+ ones in EMRA. Clones that shrank (day 15 to 85) were balanced CD4/CD8, whereas later expanders leaned CD4+.

TCRdb recomputed calls from the 5' RACE reads with MiXCR, one row per CDR3 protein. The top ten clones hold approximately 13% of a sample with approximately 450,000 distinct CDR3 sequences, 18% of them seen once. The specimen was PBMCs or a T cell subset sorted from them (not recorded which). The receptor was derived from an adult woman who had mild COVID-19 (a few samples of this study predate the infection). Cell type and time point are not known.

CDR3 in DNA: TGCGCCAGCAGTCGAGACCTTGACAGGGTCTATGGCTACACCTTC. It codes for CASSRDLDRVYGYTF. The V and J genes are TRBV5-1 and TRBJ1-2; 7 nucleotides align to TRBD1. J lost 4 bases, V lost 5 bases, and 11 bases had no gene match. The CDR3 totals 15 residues. The germline V gene has CDR1 SGHRS and CDR2 YFSETQ.